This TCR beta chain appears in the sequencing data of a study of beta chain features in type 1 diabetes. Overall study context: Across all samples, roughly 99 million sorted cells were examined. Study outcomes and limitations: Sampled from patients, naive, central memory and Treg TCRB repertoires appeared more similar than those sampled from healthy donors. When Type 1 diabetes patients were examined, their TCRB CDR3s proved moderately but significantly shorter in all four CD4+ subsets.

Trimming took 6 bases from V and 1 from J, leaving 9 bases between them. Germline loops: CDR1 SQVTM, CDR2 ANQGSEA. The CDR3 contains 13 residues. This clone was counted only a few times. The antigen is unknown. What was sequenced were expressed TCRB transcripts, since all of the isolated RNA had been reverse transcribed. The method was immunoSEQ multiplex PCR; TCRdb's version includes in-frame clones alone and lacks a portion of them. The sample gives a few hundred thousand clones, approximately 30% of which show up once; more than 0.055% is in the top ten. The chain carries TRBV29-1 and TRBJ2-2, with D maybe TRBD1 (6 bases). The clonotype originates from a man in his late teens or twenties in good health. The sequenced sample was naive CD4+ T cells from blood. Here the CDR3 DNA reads TGCAGCGTACTACAGGGGAACACCGGGGAGCTGTTTTTT. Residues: CSVLQGNTGELFF.